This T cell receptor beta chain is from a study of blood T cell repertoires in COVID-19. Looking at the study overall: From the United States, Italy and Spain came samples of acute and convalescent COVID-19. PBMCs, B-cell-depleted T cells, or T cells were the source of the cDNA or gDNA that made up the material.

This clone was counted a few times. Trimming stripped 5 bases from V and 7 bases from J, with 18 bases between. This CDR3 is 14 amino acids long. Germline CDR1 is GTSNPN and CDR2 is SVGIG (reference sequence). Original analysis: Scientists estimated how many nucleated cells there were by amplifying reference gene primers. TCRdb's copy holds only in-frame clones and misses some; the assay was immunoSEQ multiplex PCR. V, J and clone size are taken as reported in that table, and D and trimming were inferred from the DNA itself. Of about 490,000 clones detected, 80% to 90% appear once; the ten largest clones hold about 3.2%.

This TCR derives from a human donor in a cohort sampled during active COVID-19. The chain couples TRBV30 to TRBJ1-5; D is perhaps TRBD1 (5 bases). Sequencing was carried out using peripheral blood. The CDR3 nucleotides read TGTGCCTGGGGGGGACCGGGGGTAGGACAGCCCCAGCATTTT. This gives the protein CAWGGPGVGQPQHF.